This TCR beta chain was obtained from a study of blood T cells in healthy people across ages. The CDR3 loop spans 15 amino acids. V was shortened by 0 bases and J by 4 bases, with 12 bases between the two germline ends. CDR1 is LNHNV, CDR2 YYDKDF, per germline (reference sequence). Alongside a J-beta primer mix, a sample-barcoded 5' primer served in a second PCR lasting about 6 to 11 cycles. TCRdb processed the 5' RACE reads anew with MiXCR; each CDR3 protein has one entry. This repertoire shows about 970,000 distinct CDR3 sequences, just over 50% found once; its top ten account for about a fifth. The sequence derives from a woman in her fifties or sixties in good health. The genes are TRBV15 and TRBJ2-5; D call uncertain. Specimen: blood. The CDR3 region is CATSRDRGVGETQYF. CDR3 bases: TGTGCCACCAGCAGAGATAGAGGCGTCGGAGAGACCCAGTACTTC.